This T cell receptor beta chain was observed in a study of tumor-infiltrating lymphocytes in localized non-small cell lung cancer. Study background: Some samples were collected after neoadjuvant chemotherapy; smokers, never-smokers and several histologies were included.

Sequencing used immunoSEQ multiplex PCR; TCRdb keeps in-frame clones, though not all of them. The repertoire holds approximately 12,000 clones, with 66% as singletons. Turning to this clone: Its antigen is unidentified.

Findings and limits, study-wide: IM1 and IM2 tumors showed no difference in T-cell fraction. Tumor T-cell fraction was not associated with recurrence-free survival. Each assay used a separate piece of the same tissue.

V lost 4 bases and J lost 0, with 10 bases in between. The CDR3 is 15 residues long. CDR1 MNHNY and CDR2 SVGAGI come from the germline V gene (reference sequence). This chain links TRBV6-6 with TRBJ1-5; D ambiguous. Material for sequencing was lung tumor tissue. The receptor's source is a human donor with non-small cell lung cancer. The CDR3 reads CASSSHSDSNQPQHF. CDR3 nucleotides: TGTGCCAGCAGTTCTCACAGTGATAGCAATCAGCCCCAGCATTTT.